This T cell receptor beta chain was captured by sequencing in a study of shared clonotypes between healthy human individuals. Study background: A few men and a couple of women, aged 18 to 49, were donors. Study results and limitations: The generation probabilities recorded for non-shared clonotypes fell below those of clonotypes shared by all four donors.

The CDR3 totals 15 residues. The junction had 5 bases not matched to a gene; V was cut back by 5 bases and J by 5 bases. The germline V gene encodes CDR1 SGHAT and CDR2 FQNNGV. This clone was detected only once. Its antigen is unidentified. Cells designated naive CD8 were CD45RO-negative and were positively selected for CCR7, with terminally differentiated effector memory CD45RA+ cells excluded. Genomic DNA of every subset was divided equally among multiple immunoSEQ plates. Per the authors' pipeline: Filtering of immunoSEQ junctional sequences could not match full-length read filtering. Sequencing used immunoSEQ multiplex PCR; TCRdb keeps in-frame clones, though not all of them. That table furnishes V, J and clone size, whereas the DNA furnished D and trimming. The table includes roughly 850,000 clones, about 96% detected once.

Source material: naive CD8+ T cells sorted from blood. V is TRBV11-2 and J is TRBJ2-1, with 11 bases lining up with TRBD1. The sequence was obtained from a man aged 25-45 years in good health. The CDR3 is CASSAWTGGNNEQFF. The CDR3 region has the DNA TGTGCCAGCAGCGCCTGGACAGGGGGCAACAATGAGCAGTTCTTC.